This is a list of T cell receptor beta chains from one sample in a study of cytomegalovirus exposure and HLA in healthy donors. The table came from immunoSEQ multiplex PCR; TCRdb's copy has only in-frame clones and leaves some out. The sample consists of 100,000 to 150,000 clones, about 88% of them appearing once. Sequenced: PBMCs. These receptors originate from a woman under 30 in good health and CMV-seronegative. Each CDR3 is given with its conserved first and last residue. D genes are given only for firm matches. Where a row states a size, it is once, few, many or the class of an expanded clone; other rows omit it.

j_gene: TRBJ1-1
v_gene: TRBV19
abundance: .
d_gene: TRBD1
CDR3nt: TGTGCCACCGGGACAGGAGACACTGAAGCTTTCTTT
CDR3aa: CATGTGDTEAFF

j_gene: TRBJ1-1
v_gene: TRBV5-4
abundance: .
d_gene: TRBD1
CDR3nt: TGTGCCAGCAGCCCAGGGGGCGCGGGGAACACTGAAGCTTTCTTT
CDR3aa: CASSPGGAGNTEAFF

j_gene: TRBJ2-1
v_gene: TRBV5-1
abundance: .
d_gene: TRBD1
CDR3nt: TGCGCCAGCAGCTCGCACTCCGGGACAGAGCTCTACAATGAGCAGTTCTTC
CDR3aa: CASSSHSGTELYNEQFF

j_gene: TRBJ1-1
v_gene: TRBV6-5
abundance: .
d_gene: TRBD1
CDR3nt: TGTGCCAGCAGTTACTCCGCCCAGGGGGACACTGAAGCTTTCTTT
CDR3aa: CASSYSAQGDTEAFF

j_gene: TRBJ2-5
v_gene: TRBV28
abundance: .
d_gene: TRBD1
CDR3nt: TGTGCCAGCAGTCGGACAGGTCCGGAGACCCAGTACTTC
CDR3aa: CASSRTGPETQYF

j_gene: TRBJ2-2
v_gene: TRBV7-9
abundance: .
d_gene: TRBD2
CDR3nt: TGTGCCAGCAGCCCCGGGGGGAGCCTGAGATCCGGGGAGCTGTTTTTT
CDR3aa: CASSPGGSLRSGELFF

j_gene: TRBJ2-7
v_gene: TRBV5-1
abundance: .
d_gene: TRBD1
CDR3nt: TGCGCCAGCAGCCAGGACAGGGGAAACTACGAGCAGTACTTC
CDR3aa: CASSQDRGNYEQYF

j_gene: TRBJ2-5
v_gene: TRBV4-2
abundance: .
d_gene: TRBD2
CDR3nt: TGTGCCAGCAGCCAAGTGGCGGGGGTTGAGACCCAGTACTTC
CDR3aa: CASSQVAGVETQYF

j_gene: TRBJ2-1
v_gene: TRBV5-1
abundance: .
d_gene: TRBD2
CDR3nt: TGCGCCAGCAGCTTGGTTCCGCGGGGGGCCGTGGATGAGCAGTTCTTC
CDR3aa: CASSLVPRGAVDEQFF

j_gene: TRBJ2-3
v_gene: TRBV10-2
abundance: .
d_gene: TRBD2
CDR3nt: TGCGCCAGCAGTGAGTCCCTGCTAGCGGGGGGGCTTAAAGATACGCAGTATTTT
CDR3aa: CASSESLLAGGLKDTQYF

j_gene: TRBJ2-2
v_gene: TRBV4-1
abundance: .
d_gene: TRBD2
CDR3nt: TGCGCCAGCAGCCCCTTCGGACTAGCGGGGGGGCCCAACACCGGGGAGCTGTTTTTT
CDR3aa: CASSPFGLAGGPNTGELFF

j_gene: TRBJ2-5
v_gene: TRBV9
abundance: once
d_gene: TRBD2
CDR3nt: TGTGCCAGCAGCCCGCACCCGGGACTAGCGGGGGAGGAGACCCAGTACTTC
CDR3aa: CASSPHPGLAGEETQYF

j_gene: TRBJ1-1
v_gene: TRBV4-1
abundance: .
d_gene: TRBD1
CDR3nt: TGCGCCAGCAGCTCCCTTACTACAGGGGATGGAGCTTTCTTT
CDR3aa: CASSSLTTGDGAFF

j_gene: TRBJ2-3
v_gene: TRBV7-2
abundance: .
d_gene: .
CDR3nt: TGTGCCAGCATCCCTAGCCGTACAGATACGCAGTATTTT
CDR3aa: CASIPSRTDTQYF

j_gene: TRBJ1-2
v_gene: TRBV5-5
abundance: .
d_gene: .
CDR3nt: TGTGCCAGCAGCTTGGATCGCCAGGTGGTAAACTATGGCTACACCTTC
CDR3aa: CASSLDRQVVNYGYTF

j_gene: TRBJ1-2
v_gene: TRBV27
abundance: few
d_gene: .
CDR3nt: TGTGCCAGCAGCCCCTGGGGGCAGGGTGACTATGGCTACACCTTC
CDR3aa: CASSPWGQGDYGYTF

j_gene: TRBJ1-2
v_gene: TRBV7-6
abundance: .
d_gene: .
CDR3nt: TGTGCCAGCAGCTTAGTCCGGGAGGGGTTAAACTATGGCTACACCTTC
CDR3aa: CASSLVREGLNYGYTF

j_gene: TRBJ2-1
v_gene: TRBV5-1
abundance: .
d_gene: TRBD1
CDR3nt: TGCGCCAGCAGCCCCGGGACAGTGAGGGATGAGCAGTTCTTC
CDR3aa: CASSPGTVRDEQFF

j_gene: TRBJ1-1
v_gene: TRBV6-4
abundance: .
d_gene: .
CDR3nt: TGTGCCAGCAGTGGCCAGGGGCCCACTGAAGCTTTCTTT
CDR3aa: CASSGQGPTEAFF

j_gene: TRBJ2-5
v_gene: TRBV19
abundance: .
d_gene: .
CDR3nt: TGTGCCAGTAGTCCCCCCGGGGGAGAGACCCAGTACTTC
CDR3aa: CASSPPGGETQYF

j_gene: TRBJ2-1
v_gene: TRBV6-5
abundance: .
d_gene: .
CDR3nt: TGTGCCAGCAGTAAAGCACTGTACAATGAGCAGTTCTTC
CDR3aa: CASSKALYNEQFF

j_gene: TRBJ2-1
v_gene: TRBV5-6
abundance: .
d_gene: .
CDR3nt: TGTGCCAGCAGCTTATGGGGAGGCAATGAGCAGTTCTTC
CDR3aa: CASSLWGGNEQFF

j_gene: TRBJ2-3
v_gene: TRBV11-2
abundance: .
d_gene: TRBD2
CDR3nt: TGTGCCAGCAGCTATCCACCGGGACTAGCGGGGTCAGATACGCAGTATTTT
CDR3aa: CASSYPPGLAGSDTQYF

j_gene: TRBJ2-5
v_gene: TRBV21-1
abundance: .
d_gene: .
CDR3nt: TGTGCCAGCAGCAAAGTCGGGGGGCGAAAGACCCAGTACTTC
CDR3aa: CASSKVGGRKTQYF

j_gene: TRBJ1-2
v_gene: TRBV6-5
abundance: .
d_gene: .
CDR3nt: TGTGCCAGCAGTTATCTAGGGGGAAAGGATGGCTACACCTTC
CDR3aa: CASSYLGGKDGYTF

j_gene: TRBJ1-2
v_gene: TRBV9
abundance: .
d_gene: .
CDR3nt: TGTGCCAGCAGCGTAAAACGGACAGACGTAGATGGCTACACCTTC
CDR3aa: CASSVKRTDVDGYTF

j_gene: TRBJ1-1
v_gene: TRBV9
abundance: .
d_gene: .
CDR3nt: TGTGCCAGCAGCGACTCACATCCAGGGGAAATAAACACTGAAGCTTTCTTT
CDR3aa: CASSDSHPGEINTEAFF

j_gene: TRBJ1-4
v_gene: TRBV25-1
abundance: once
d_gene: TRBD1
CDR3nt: TGTGCCAGCAGTGGGACAGGGGGCCAAGATGAAAAACTGTTTTTT
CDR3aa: CASSGTGGQDEKLFF

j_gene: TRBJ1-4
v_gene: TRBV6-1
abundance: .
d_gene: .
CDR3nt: TGTGCCAGCAACCTAGGGGGTATTAATGAAAAACTGTTTTTT
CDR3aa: CASNLGGINEKLFF

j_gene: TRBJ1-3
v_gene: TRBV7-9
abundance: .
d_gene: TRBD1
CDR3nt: TGTGCCAGCAGCTCGCGGACAGGGAGCTCTGGAAACACCATATATTTT
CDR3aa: CASSSRTGSSGNTIYF

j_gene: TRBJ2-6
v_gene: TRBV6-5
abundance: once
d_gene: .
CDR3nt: TGTGCCAGCAGTTACCTGGGCCCCTCTGGGGCCAACGTCCTGACTTTC
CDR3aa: CASSYLGPSGANVLTF